This TCR beta chain was obtained from a study of blood T cell repertoires in COVID-19. About the study: The United States, Italy and Spain supplied acute and convalescent COVID-19 samples.

Trimming took off 5 bases at V and 2 bases at J, with 18 bases between the two ends. The CDR3 sequence is 16 residues long. Germline lookup yields CDR1 SGHAT and CDR2 FQNNGV. This clone was detected once. Source study methods: Reference gene primer amplification in the assay estimated nucleated cell counts. Assay: immunoSEQ multiplex PCR; the TCRdb copy retains only in-frame clones and omits some. That table is the source of V, J and clone size, and D and trimming were worked out from the DNA. The sample lists roughly 65,000 clones, about 93% seen once, with 2.5% to 3% in the top ten. Sequencing was done on a sample of peripheral blood. The TCR originated in a man aged 70-80 years with active COVID-19. This chain uses TRBV11-2 with TRBJ1-2; TRBD1 is a possible D gene (6 bases). CDR3 protein: CASSPGRTALNYGYTF. Written as DNA, the CDR3 is TGTGCCAGCAGCCCCGGACGGACAGCGTTAAACTATGGCTACACCTTC.